A single sample is the source of the 11 T cell receptor beta chains below, sequenced in a study of human T cells and chemical hapten exposure. Described time point: patch test 1, 2 weeks after DPC sensitization. Treatment in this sample: therapeutic diphenylcyclopropenone sensitization with weekly scalp DPC. Each CDR3 protein is one row after TCRdb ran MiXCR on the RACE reads. In the table there are around 150,000 distinct CDR3 sequences, 14% of which are singletons. The starting material was whole blood, obtained in connection with sensitization to the hapten diphenylcyclopropenone (DPC). Source of these receptors: a woman between 25 and 40 years old with alopecia areata. Some clones in this sample may be carry-over from other donors' samples.

This clonotype was seen a handful of times. One end of the junction is discordant with germline, which a read error may explain. The gene calls are TRBV28 and TRBJ2-1; tentatively, D is TRBD1 (6 bases). This CDR3 region has 12 residues. Germline CDR1 is MDHEN and CDR2 is SYDVKM. DNA for the CDR3: TGTGCCAGCAGCGGTACCCCGACAGGCCCGGTCTTC. Amino acids: CASSGTPTGPVF.

This clonotype occurred a few times. The J gene is TRBJ2-3, the V gene TRBV20-1, with D tentatively TRBD1 or TRBD2 (5 bases each). Trimming removed 6 bases at V and 2 bases at J, with 12 bases between. CDR3 length: 13 residues. Germline values: CDR1 DFQATT, CDR2 SNEGSKA (reference sequence). The chain's CDR3 is CSAGETATDTQYF. The DNA for the CDR3 is TGCAGTGCGGGGGAGACAGCCACAGATACGCAGTATTTT.

The gene calls are TRBV7-3 and TRBJ2-1; D is uncertain. V was trimmed by 1 base and J by 8 bases, leaving 9 bases between them. This CDR3 has 13 amino acids. Germline V gene data show CDR1 as SGHTA and CDR2 as FQGTGA. CDR3 sequence (DNA): TGTGCCAGCAGCTTAATGGCTGGCGATGAGCAGTTCTTC. Its protein product is CASSLMAGDEQFF. The entire variable domain, with the rest obtained from reference TRBV7-3 and TRBJ2-1, is as follows: GAGVSQTPSNKVTEKGKYVELRCDPISGHTALYWYRQSLGQGPEFLIYFQGTGAADDSGLPNDRFFAVRPEGSVSTLKIQRTERGDSAVYLCASSLMAGDEQFFGPGTRLTVL.

J is TRBJ2-1 and V is TRBV20-1, with 8 bases that match TRBD1. CDR3 length equals 15 residues. V lost 6 bases, J lost 6 bases, and 13 bases stayed unmatched. Germline loops: CDR1 DFQATT, CDR2 SNEGSKA (reference sequence). CDR3 DNA sequence: TGCAGTGCCCCCCACCCGGACAGGGTTTTCAATGAGCAGTTCTTC. Its protein product is CSAPHPDRVFNEQFF.

The V gene is TRBV29-1, the J gene TRBJ2-7; D gene uncertain. The germline V and J ends were trimmed by 0 bases and 4 bases, with 7 bases remaining between them. There are 12 residues in the CDR3. Germline loops: CDR1 SQVTM, CDR2 ANQGSEA. The CDR3 nucleotides are TGCAGCGTTGAAGACCACCTTTACGAGCAGTACTTC. Encoded protein: CSVEDHLYEQYF.

This clonotype was picked up a small number of times. The gene calls are TRBV28 and TRBJ2-1; 7 bases are shared with TRBD2. Trimming took 2 bases from V and 13 from J; bases not matched to a gene: 5. Germline assignment: CDR1 MDHEN and CDR2 SYDVKM. The CDR3 covers 12 residues. In DNA form, the CDR3 reads TGTGCCAGCAGTTTACGCAGCGGGGCCCAGTTCTTC. Protein: CASSLRSGAQFF.

This clonotype was counted a few times. The gene calls are TRBV6-2 or TRBV6-3 and TRBJ2-7; a possible D gene is TRBD2 (6 bases). Trimming took off 0 bases at V and 2 bases at J, with 11 bases between the two ends. CDR1 MNHEY and CDR2 SVGEGT come from the germline V gene. The CDR3 covers 15 residues. CDR3: CASSYSTGDPYEQYF. In DNA, the CDR3 is TGTGCCAGCAGTTACTCGACGGGGGACCCCTACGAGCAGTACTTC.

The rearrangement links TRBV30 to TRBJ1-5, with TRBD1 as a possible D gene (5 bases). Deletions cut 4 bases from V and 2 bases from J, with 18 bases between. CDR1 is GTSNPN, CDR2 SVGIG, per germline (reference sequence). This CDR3 comprises 16 residues. As DNA, the CDR3 is TGTGCCTGGAAAAGTGGGGGAGAGCATGGCAATCAGCCCCAGCATTTT. Protein: CAWKSGGEHGNQPQHF.

This clonotype has only a few counts. The chain carries TRBV7-2 and TRBJ2-7; maybe TRBD2 (6 bases). CDR1 is SGHTA and CDR2 is FQGNSA in the germline V gene. The CDR3 length is 13 residues. The V gene lost 5 bases and the J gene lost 3 bases, with 11 bases spanning the gap. The CDR3 spells CASSLTSLYEQYF. The CDR3 DNA reads TGTGCCAGCAGCCTAACTAGCCTCTACGAGCAGTACTTC.

At least ten counts were recorded for this clonotype. DNA of the CDR3: TGTGCCATCAGTCGAATCCTTGGCTGGCGCTCTGGGGCCAACGTCCTGACTTTC. Translation gives CAISRILGWRSGANVLTF. The chain uses TRBV10-3 and TRBJ2-6; no definite D call. CDR3 size: 18 residues. Trimming cost V 5 bases and J 0 bases, with 17 bases left between them. CDR1 is ENHRY and CDR2 is SYGVKD in the germline V gene.

The chain has TRBV18 and TRBJ1-5; D gene uncertain. Germline V gene data show CDR1 as KGHSH and CDR2 as LQKENI. Trimming pared 6 bases from V and 5 bases from J, leaving 11 bases between. The CDR3 is made up of 13 amino acids. CDR3 in amino acids: CASSSGRDQPQHF. For the CDR3, the DNA is TGTGCCAGCTCCTCTGGACGAGATCAGCCCCAGCATTTT.